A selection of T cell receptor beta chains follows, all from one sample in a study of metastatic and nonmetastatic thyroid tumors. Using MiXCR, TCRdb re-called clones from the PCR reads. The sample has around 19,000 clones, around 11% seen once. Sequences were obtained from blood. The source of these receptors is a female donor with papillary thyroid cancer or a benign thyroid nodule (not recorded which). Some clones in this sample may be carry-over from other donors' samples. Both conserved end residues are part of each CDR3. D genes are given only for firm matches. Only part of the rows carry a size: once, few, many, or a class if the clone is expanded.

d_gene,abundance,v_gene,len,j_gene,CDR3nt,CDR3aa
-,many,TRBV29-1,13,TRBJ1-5,TGCAGCGTTGCGGACGGAGGAAATCAGCCCCAGCATTTT,CSVADGGNQPQHF
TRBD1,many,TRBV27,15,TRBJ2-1,TGTGCCAGCACCCGGGACAGAACGTCCTACAATGAGCAGTTCTTC,CASTRDRTSYNEQFF
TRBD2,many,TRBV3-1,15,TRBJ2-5,TGTGCCAGCAGCCAAGACAGCGGGAGGGCACAGACCCAGTACTTC,CASSQDSGRAQTQYF
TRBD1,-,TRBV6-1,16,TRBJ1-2,TGTGCCAGCAACGATAGGACAGGCAGAGGTATCTATGGCTACACCTTC,CASNDRTGRGIYGYTF
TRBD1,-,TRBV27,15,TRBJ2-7,TGTGCCAGCAGTTTAGACTGGGACAGGTTATACGAGCAGTACTTC,CASSLDWDRLYEQYF
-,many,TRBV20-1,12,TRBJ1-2,TGCAGTGCTAGGACAGGCCCCTATGGCTACACCTTC,CSARTGPYGYTF
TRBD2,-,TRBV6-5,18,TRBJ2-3,TGTGCCAGCAGTTACACCCTCGGAAAGCGGGGACCTACAGATACGCAGTATTTT,CASSYTLGKRGPTDTQYF
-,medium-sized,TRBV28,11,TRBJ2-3,TGTGCCAGCAGTTTAATCGATACGCAGTATTTT,CASSLIDTQYF
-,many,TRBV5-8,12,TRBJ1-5,TGTGCCAGCAGCTTTGTCAACCAGCCCCAGCATTTT,CASSFVNQPQHF
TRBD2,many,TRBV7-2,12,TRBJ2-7,TGTGCCAGCAGCCCCGGGGGGTCCGAGCAGTACTTC,CASSPGGSEQYF
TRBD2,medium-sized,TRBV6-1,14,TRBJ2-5,TGTGCCAGCAGAGCGGGAGGGCCTGGGGAGACCCAGTACTTC,CASRAGGPGETQYF
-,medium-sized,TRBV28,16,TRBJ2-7,TGTGCCAGCATCACGGGAGTGGGGGGCAGCACCTACGAGCAGTACTTC,CASITGVGGSTYEQYF
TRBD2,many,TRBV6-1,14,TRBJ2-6,TGTGCCAGCGAAGCGGGGTCTGGGGCCAACGTCCTGACTTTC,CASEAGSGANVLTF
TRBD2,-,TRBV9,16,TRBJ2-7,TGTGCCAGCAGCGATCGGACTAGCGGCGTACGCTACGAGCAGTACTTC,CASSDRTSGVRYEQYF
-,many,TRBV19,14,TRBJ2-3,TGTGCCAGTAGTACTAGCCCGTCCACAGATACGCAGTATTTT,CASSTSPSTDTQYF
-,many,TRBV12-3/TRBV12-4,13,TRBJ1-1,TGTGCCAGCAGCGGGAGAGGGGGCACTGAAGCTTTCTTT,CASSGRGGTEAFF
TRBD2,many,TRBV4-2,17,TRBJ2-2,TGTGCCAGCAGCCTCCCCGGCGGGGGTCCCCAGGCCGGGGAGCTGTTTTTT,CASSLPGGGPQAGELFF
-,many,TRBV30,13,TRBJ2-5,TGTGCCTGGAGAAGACGGATCCAAGAGACCCAGTACTTC,CAWRRRIQETQYF
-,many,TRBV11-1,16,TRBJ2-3,TGTGCCAGCAGCTTAGACACGGGTTACCTCGCGGATACGCAGTATTTT,CASSLDTGYLADTQYF
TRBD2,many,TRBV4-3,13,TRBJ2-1,TGCGCCAGCAGCCCCTTAGCGGGAGAGGTGCAGTTCTTC,CASSPLAGEVQFF
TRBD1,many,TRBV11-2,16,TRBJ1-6,TGTGCCAGCAGCTTTACAGGGGGCGCCAGGAATTCACCCCTCCACTTT,CASSFTGGARNSPLHF
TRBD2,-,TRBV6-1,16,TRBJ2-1,TGTGCCAGCATACCCATCGGGGGAGCGGGAGGGAATGAGCAGTTCTTC,CASIPIGGAGGNEQFF
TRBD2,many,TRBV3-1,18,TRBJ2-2,TGTGCCAGCAGCCAAGGTTCCCCTGGACTAGCGGGGACCGGGGAGCTGTTTTTT,CASSQGSPGLAGTGELFF
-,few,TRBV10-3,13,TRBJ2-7,TGTGCCATCAGTGAGTCGACGGGTTCGGAGCAGTACTTC,CAISESTGSEQYF
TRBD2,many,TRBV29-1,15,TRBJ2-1,TGCAGCGTTGATGTTGTAGGGACTAGCTACAATGAGCAGTTCTTC,CSVDVVGTSYNEQFF
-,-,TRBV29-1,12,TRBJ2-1,TGCAGCGTTGAAACTCAGGGGAATGAGCAGTTCTTC,CSVETQGNEQFF
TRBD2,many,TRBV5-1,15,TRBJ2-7,TGCGCCAGCAGCATAGGGACTAGCGGAATATACGAGCAGTACTTC,CASSIGTSGIYEQYF
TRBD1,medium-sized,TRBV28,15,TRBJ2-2,TGTGCCAGCAGTTACGGGACAGGGGAGGTCGGGGAGCTGTTTTTT,CASSYGTGEVGELFF
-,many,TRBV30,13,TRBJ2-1,TGTGCCTGGAGCTCGGGACTCTACAATGAGCAGTTCTTC,CAWSSGLYNEQFF
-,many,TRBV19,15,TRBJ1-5,TGTGCCAGTAGTATAGGACGTGGGGTGAATCAGCCCCAGCATTTT,CASSIGRGVNQPQHF